This entry features one T cell receptor beta chain sequence. An end of the junction differs from the germline gene, which may be a read error. The record originates from a study of OX40 agonist ivuxolimab in advanced cancers. Across the whole study: All patients had ivuxolimab intravenously every 2 weeks at 0.01 to 10 mg/kg.

Germline lookup yields CDR1 LNHDA and CDR2 SQIVND (reference sequence). The CDR3 has 13 residues. Using immunoSEQ multiplex PCR, the repertoire was profiled, and TCRdb retains in-frame clones only, with some absent. Of just under 65,000 clones in the sample, approximately 84% were seen once. This chain connects TRBV19 to TRBJ2-6, with D uncertain. The TCR was taken from an adult with an advanced solid tumor such as melanoma, head and neck, liver or kidney cancer. Material: CD4+ or CD8+ T cells sorted from blood, obtained in a trial of the OX40 agonist ivuxolimab. The CDR3 DNA follows: TGTGCCAGTAGTCCTTATCAGGCCCCGCGCCCGGCTTTC. Translating gives CASSPYQAPRPAF.